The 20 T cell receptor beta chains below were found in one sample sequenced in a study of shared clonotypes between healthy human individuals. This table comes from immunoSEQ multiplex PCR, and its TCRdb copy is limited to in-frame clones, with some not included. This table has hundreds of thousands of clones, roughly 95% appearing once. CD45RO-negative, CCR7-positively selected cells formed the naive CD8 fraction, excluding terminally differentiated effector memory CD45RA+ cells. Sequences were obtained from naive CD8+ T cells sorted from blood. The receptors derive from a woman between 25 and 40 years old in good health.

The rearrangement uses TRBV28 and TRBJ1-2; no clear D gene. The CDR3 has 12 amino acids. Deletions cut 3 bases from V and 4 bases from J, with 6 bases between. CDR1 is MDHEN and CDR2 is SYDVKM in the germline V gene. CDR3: CASSFAAYGYTF. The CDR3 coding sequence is TGTGCCAGCAGTTTTGCGGCCTATGGCTACACCTTC.

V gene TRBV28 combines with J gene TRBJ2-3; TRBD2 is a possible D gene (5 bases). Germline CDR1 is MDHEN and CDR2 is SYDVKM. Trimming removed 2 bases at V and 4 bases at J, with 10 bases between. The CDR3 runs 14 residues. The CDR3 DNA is TGTGCCAGCAGTTTAAGGCTAGCCCCAGATACGCAGTATTTT. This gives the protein CASSLRLAPDTQYF.

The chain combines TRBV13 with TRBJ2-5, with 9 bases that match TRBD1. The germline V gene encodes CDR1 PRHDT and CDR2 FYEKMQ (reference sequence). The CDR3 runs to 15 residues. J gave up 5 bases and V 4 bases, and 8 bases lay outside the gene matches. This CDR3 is CASSSGQGGRETQYF. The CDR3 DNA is TGTGCCAGCAGCTCGGGACAGGGAGGGCGGGAGACCCAGTACTTC.

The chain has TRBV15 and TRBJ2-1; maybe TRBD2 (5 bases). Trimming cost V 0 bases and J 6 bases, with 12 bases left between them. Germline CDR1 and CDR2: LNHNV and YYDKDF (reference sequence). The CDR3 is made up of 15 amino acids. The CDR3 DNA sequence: TGTGCCACCAGCAGAGAAAGGACTCCGTCCAATGAGCAGTTCTTC. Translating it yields CATSRERTPSNEQFF.

The CDR3 region has the DNA TGTGCCAGCAGTGCCTACGCCTACGAGCAGTACTTC. Translating it yields CASSAYAYEQYF. The chain links TRBV2 to TRBJ2-7, with D uncertain. The V and J ends lost 4 bases and 2 bases respectively, with 6 bases between them. The CDR3 covers 12 residues. Germline V gene sequence: CDR1 SNHLY, CDR2 FYNNEI. The whole variable domain, filled in from reference TRBV2 and TRBJ2-7, reads EPEVTQTPSHQVTQMGQEVILRCVPISNHLYFYWYRQILGQKVEFLVSFYNNEISEKSEIFDDQFSVERPDGSNFTLKIRSTKLEDSAMYFCASSAYAYEQYFGPGTRLTVT.

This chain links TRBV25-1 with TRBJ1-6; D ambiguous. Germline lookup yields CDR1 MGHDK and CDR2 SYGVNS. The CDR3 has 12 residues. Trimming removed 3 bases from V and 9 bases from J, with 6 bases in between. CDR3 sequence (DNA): TGTGCCAGCAGTGACCTTGGTTCACCCCTCCACTTT. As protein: CASSDLGSPLHF.

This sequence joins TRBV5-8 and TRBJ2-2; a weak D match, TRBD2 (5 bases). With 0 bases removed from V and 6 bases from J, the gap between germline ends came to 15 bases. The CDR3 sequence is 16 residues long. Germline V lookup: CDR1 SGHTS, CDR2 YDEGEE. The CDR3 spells CASSLGGEWYPGELFF. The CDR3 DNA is TGTGCCAGCAGCTTGGGGGGAGAATGGTACCCCGGGGAGCTGTTTTTT.

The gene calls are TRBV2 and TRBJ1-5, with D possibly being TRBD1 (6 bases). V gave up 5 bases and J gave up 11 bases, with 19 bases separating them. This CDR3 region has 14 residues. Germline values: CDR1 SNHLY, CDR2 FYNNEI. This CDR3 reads CASSLAGQPGAQHF. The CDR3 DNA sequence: TGTGCCAGCAGTTTGGCGGGACAACCAGGGGCCCAGCATTTT.

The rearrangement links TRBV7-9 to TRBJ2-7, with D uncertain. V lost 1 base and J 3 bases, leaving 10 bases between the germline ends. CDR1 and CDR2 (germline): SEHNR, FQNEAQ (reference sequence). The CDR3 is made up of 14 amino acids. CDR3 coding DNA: TGTGCCAGCAGCTTAGGCACGGCTAACTACGAGCAGTACTTC. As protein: CASSLGTANYEQYF.

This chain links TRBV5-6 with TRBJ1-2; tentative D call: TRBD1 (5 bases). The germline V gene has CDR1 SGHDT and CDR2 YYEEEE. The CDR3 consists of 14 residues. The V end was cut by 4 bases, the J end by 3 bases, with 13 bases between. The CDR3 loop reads CASSGGTEYYGYTF. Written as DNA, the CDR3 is TGTGCCAGCAGCGGAGGGACCGAATACTATGGCTACACCTTC.

CDR3 DNA sequence: TGTGCCAGCAGCTTCCGTAGGTCGCCCCAGGGGCCTTTGGTGAACACTGAAGCTTTCTTT. It yields the protein CASSFRRSPQGPLVNTEAFF. The V gene is TRBV7-8, the J gene TRBJ1-1; D is perhaps TRBD1 (6 bases). The CDR3 length is 20 residues. V was shortened by 3 bases and J by 0 bases, with 26 bases between the two germline ends. Germline assignment: CDR1 SGHVS and CDR2 FQNEAQ.

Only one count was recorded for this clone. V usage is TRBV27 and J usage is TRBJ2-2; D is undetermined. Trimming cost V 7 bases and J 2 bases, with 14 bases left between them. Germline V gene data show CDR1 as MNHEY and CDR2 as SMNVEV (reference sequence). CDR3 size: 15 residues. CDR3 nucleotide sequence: TGTGCCAGCAAAGAGAGGACGGATAACACCGGGGAGCTGTTTTTT. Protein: CASKERTDNTGELFF.

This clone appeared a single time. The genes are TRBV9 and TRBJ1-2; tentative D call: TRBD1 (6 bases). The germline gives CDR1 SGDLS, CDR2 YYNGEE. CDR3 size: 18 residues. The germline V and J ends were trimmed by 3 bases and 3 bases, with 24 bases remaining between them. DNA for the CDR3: TGTGCCAGCAGCGAAACCGAATTTTCAGGGAGGGGGGACTATGGCTACACCTTC. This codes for CASSETEFSGRGDYGYTF. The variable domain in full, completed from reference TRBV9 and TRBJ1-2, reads DSGVTQTPKHLITATGQRVTLRCSPRSGDLSVYWYQQSLDQGLQFLIQYYNGEERAKGNILERFSAQQFPDLHSELNLSSLELGDSALYFCASSETEFSGRGDYGYTFGSGTRLTVV.

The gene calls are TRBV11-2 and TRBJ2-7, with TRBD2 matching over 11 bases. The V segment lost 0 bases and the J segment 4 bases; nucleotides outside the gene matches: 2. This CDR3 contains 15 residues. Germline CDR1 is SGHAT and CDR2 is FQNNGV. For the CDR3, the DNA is TGTGCCAGCAGCTTAGAAGGGACTAGCGGTTACGAGCAGTACTTC. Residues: CASSLEGTSGYEQYF.

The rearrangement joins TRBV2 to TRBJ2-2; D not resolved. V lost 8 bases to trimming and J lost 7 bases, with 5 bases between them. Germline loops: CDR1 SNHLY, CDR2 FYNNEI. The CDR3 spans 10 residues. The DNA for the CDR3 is TGTGCCAGCGGGAACGGGGAGCTGTTTTTT. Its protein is CASGNGELFF.

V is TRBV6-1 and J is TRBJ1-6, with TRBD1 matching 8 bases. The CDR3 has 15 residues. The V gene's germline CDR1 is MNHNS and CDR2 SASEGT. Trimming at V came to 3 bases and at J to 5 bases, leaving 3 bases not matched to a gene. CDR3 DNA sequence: TGTGCCAGCAGTGACTACAGGGGGAATAATTCACCCCTCCACTTT. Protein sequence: CASSDYRGNNSPLHF.

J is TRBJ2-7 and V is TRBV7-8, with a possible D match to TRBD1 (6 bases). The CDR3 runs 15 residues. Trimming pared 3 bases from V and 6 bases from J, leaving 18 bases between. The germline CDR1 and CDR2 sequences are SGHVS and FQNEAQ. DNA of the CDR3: TGTGCCAGCAGCTTTTCCCGATCCAAAGGGGGCGAGCAGTACTTC. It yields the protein CASSFSRSKGGEQYF.

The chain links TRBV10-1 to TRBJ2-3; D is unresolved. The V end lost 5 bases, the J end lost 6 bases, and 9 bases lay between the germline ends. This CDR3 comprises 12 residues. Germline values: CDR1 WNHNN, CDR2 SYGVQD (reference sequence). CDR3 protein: CASSSSMDTQYF. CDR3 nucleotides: TGCGCCAGCAGTTCCTCCATGGATACGCAGTATTTT.

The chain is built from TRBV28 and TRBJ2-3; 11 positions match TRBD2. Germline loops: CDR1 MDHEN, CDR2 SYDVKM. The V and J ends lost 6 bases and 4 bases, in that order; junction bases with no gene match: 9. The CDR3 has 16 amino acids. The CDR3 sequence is CASRTTSGKKSDTQYF. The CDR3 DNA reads TGTGCCAGCAGGACGACTAGCGGGAAAAAATCAGATACGCAGTATTTT. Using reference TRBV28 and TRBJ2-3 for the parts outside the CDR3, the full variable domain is DVKVTQSSRYLVKRTGEKVFLECVQDMDHENMFWYRQDPGLGLRLIYFSYDVKMKEKGDIPEGYSVSREKKERFSLILESASTNQTSMYLCASRTTSGKKSDTQYFGPGTRLTVL.

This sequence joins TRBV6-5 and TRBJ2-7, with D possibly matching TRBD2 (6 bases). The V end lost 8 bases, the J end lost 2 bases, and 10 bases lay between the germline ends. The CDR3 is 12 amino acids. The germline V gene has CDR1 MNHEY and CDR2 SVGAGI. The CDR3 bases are TGTGCCAGCCGGCGGGGCCCCTACGAGCAGTACTTC. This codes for CASRRGPYEQYF.